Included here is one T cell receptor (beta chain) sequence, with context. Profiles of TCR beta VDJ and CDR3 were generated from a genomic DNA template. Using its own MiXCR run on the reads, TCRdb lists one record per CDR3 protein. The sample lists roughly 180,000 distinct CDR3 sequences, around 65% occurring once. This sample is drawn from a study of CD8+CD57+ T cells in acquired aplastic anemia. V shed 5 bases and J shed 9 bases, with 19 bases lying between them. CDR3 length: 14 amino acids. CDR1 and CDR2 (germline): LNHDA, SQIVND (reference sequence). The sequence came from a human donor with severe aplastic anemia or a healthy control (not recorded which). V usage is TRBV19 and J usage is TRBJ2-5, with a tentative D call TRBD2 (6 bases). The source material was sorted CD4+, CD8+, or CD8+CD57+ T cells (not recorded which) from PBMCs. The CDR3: CASSSRTIEEAQYF. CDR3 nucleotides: TGTGCCAGTAGTTCTCGGACTATCGAGGAGGCCCAGTACTTC.